This record covers a single T cell receptor beta chain. The data were taken from a study of blood T cell repertoires in COVID-19. Overall study context: Donors in the United States, Italy and Spain gave samples during acute or convalescent COVID-19. The cDNA or gDNA used as material had been derived from T cells, B-cell-depleted T cells, or PBMCs.

Original handling: Counts of nucleated cells, estimated from reference gene primer amplification, were obtained. Profiled with immunoSEQ multiplex PCR; TCRdb holds only in-frame clones, not every one. V, J and clone size were drawn from that table, and D and trimming were deduced from the DNA. The sample shows about 150,000 clones, around 91% of them seen only once. Germline-derived CDR1 and CDR2 are LNHNV and YYDKDF (reference sequence). The V and J ends lost 5 bases and 3 bases respectively, with 16 bases between them. The CDR3 length is 15 residues. The V gene is TRBV15, the J gene TRBJ1-2; D perhaps matches TRBD1 (6 bases). Sequences were obtained from peripheral blood. The sequence was obtained from a woman aged 40 to 50 with acute or convalescent COVID-19. The DNA of the CDR3 is TGTGCCACCAGCGGATACAGGGTAATGGACTATGGCTACACCTTC. This codes for CATSGYRVMDYGYTF.